This TCR beta chain was sequenced during a study of blood T cell repertoires in COVID-19 (dated by TCRdb to about 2020). The study in broad terms: Samples covering the acute and convalescent phases of COVID-19 were provided by collaborators in the United States, Italy and Spain. The material from the prospective study consisted of cDNA or gDNA derived from T cells, B-cell-depleted T cells, or PBMCs. The dataset comprised deeply sampled blood TCRbeta repertoires from subjects exposed to, actively infected with, or recovered from COVID-19. The repertoires were released in a freely available public database intended as a resource for research on the immune response to SARS-CoV-2. The samples were drawn from two sources: the first 160 participants of the ongoing ImmuneRACE study, and 1,000 to 1,500 subjects contributed by 6 global collaborators. A de-identified subject ID, COVID-19 status, age in years and sex were almost always included in the sample metadata. Where available, HLA class I and class II types were obtained from metadata supplied by the sample provider rather than from assay-based typing.

The paper's findings and limits, for the study overall: How much clinical and demographic metadata was included differed by source and by participant, and the metadata was provided uncurated.

With respect to this clone: Its antigen remains unidentified. Within one base of it there is no much larger clone, and no base qualities were kept.

A second Seattle source provided samples from volunteer blood donors who had recovered from COVID-19. Each collaborating institution followed its own protocols to collect whole blood in K2EDTA tubes. For TCRbeta analysis, collaborator samples were shipped as frozen whole blood, as isolated PBMCs, or as DNA extracted from either sample type. The immunoSEQ Assay, a bias-controlled multiplex PCR, was used to amplify TCRbeta CDR3 regions from genomic DNA. Per the original workflow: The number of nucleated cells in each sample was estimated from the amplification of reference gene primers within the assay. To quantify the absolute abundance of each unique TCRbeta CDR3 rearrangement, sequence reads were collapsed and filtered. For each sample, productive Simpson clonality was calculated as the square root of Simpson's diversity index across productive rearrangements. This is the immuneACCESS table as TCRdb keeps it, with only in-frame sequences that have V and J called. A part of the clones is gone; compared with another copy, unresolved V genes explain less than half, and the rest is unexplained. V, J and clone size reflect that table, while D and trimming were determined from the DNA. Across this sample there are about 190,000 clones, with more than 70% seen only once. The ten largest make up 6.2% of the sample.

Trimming costs V 4 bases and J 7 bases, and their ends lie 7 bases apart. From its cysteine to its phenylalanine, the CDR3 spans 11 amino acids. Only the CDR3 DNA is retained, 33 bases long and in frame from the first base. Based on the germline V gene (reference sequence), the CDR1 and CDR2 sequences are LNHDA and SQIVND. Recombination connected TRBV19 to TRBJ1-1; the D gene is possibly TRBD1, with 5 bases matching. The receptor's source is a woman aged 40 to 50 who had recovered from COVID-19. Sequenced input: peripheral blood. The nucleotides read TGTGCCAGTAGTACAGGGCGTGAAGCTTTCTTT. Its translation is CASSTGREAFF.